This entry features one T cell receptor beta chain sequence. This record belongs to a study of T cell changes during pregnancy in multiple sclerosis. The method was immunoSEQ multiplex PCR; TCRdb's version includes in-frame clones alone and lacks a portion of them. The sample consists of tens of thousands of clones, over 95% of them appearing once. CDR3 length: 12 residues. Trimming stripped 7 bases from V and 4 bases from J, with 8 bases between. Germline V CDR1 and CDR2: LNHDA, SQIVND (reference sequence). Sequencing used CD8+ T cells from peripheral blood mononuclear cells, obtained after pregnancy. This clonotype was obtained from a female donor with multiple sclerosis, enrolled in a pregnancy study. The chain carries TRBV19 and TRBJ1-3, with D perhaps matching TRBD1 (5 bases). CDR3 sequence: CASIQGGNTIYF. For the CDR3, the DNA is TGTGCCAGTATCCAGGGAGGAAACACCATATATTTT.